The 20 T cell receptor beta chains below all came from one sample that was sequenced in a study of blood T cells in healthy people across ages. Next came a second PCR, run for roughly 6 to 11 cycles, which used a sample-barcoded 5' primer along with a J-beta primer mix. TCRdb reprocessed the 5' RACE reads via MiXCR and lists one record per CDR3 protein. The repertoire holds around 1.5 million distinct CDR3 sequences, with 30% to 40% as singletons. Specimen: blood. Source of these receptors: a woman aged 30 to 39 in good health.

This clonotype showed up many times. This sequence joins TRBV6-1 and TRBJ2-7, with 7 bases that match TRBD2. The CDR3 runs to 13 residues. Germline loops: CDR1 MNHNS, CDR2 SASEGT. The trim removed 8 bases at V and 2 bases at J, leaving 6 bases unmatched. CDR3 nucleotides: TGTGCCAGCGGGGCTAGCGGTACCTACGAGCAGTACTTC. Its protein is CASGASGTYEQYF.

CDR3 in amino acids: CASSLTSGWGELFF. CDR3 DNA: TGTGCCAGCAGCCTGACTAGCGGGTGGGGGGAGCTGTTTTTT. This chain uses TRBV12-3 or TRBV12-4 with TRBJ2-2; 10 bases are a match to TRBD2. V shed 6 bases and J 8 bases; nucleotides not matched to a gene: 6. The CDR3 totals 14 residues.

The chain links TRBV6-1 to TRBJ2-5, with 8 bases lining up with TRBD1. With V trimmed by 8 bases and J by 2 bases, 4 bases remained unmatched. Germline CDR1 reads MNHNS; CDR2 reads SASEGT. The CDR3 length is 13 residues. The CDR3 nucleotides are TGTGCCAGCGCTCGGGACAGGCAAGAGACCCAGTACTTC. It translates to CASARDRQETQYF.

The V gene is TRBV20-1, the J gene TRBJ1-1, with D uncertain. The germline V gene encodes CDR1 DFQATT and CDR2 SNEGSKA (reference sequence). Trimming shortened V by 7 bases and J by 2 bases, and 17 bases separated the two germline ends. The CDR3 covers 14 residues. This CDR3 reads CSVSLQQANTEAFF. The CDR3 DNA sequence: TGCAGTGTTAGTCTCCAGCAGGCTAACACTGAAGCTTTCTTT.

The chain joins TRBV2 to TRBJ2-5; 9 bases align to TRBD2. V shed 3 bases and J 3 bases; nucleotides not matched to a gene: 5. CDR1 is SNHLY, CDR2 FYNNEI, per germline. The CDR3 is made up of 15 amino acids. CDR3 sequence (DNA): TGTGCCAGCAGTGATAGGACTAGCGAGGAAGAGACCCAGTACTTC. This codes for CASSDRTSEEETQYF.

V usage is TRBV11-2 and J usage is TRBJ2-7, with 9 bases aligning to TRBD2. The CDR3 length is 16 residues. Trimming at V came to 4 bases and at J to 5 bases, leaving 12 bases not matched to a gene. From germline, CDR1 is SGHAT and CDR2 FQNNGV. CDR3 in amino acids: CASSSLSGRSHHEQYF. DNA of the CDR3: TGTGCCAGCAGCTCTCTTAGCGGGAGAAGTCATCACGAGCAGTACTTC.

In regard to this clonotype: An end of the junction does not agree with germline; a read error may underlie this. The V call is TRBV7-9, the J call TRBJ2-1; 8 nucleotides match TRBD2. CDR1 is SEHNR, CDR2 FQNEAQ, per germline (reference sequence). The CDR3 covers 16 residues. CDR3 DNA sequence: TGTGCCCGCAGCTTAGCGATGGGACTAGGCTACAATGAGCAGTTCTTC. It translates to CARSLAMGLGYNEQFF. The complete variable domain, with remaining parts taken from reference TRBV7-9 and TRBJ2-1, reads DTGVSQNPRHKITKRGQNVTFRCDPISEHNRLYWYRQTLGQGPEFLTYFQNEAQLEKSRLLSDRFSAERPKGSFSTLEIQRTEQGDSAMYLCARSLAMGLGYNEQFFGPGTRLTVL.

The table lists this clonotype with a few counts. V is TRBV13 and J is TRBJ2-5; 7 bases fit TRBD1. This CDR3 spans 16 amino acids. V shed 5 bases, J shed 0 bases, and the junction held 9 bases outside the gene matches. The germline V gene encodes CDR1 PRHDT and CDR2 FYEKMQ (reference sequence). CDR3 in DNA: TGTGCCAGCAGCCATACCGGGACAGAGTACCAAGAGACCCAGTACTTC. Translating gives CASSHTGTEYQETQYF.

This clonotype was observed many times. The gene calls are TRBV29-1 and TRBJ1-2; D is possibly TRBD1 (5 bases). Per germline, CDR1 SQVTM and CDR2 ANQGSEA. This CDR3 is built from 14 residues. The V gene lost 0 bases and the J gene lost 3 bases, with 11 bases spanning the gap. CDR3 region: CSVEDGAQYYGYTF. CDR3 nucleotides: TGCAGCGTTGAAGATGGGGCACAATACTATGGCTACACCTTC. The variable domain in full, with the rest retrieved from reference TRBV29-1 and TRBJ1-2, is SAVISQKPSRDICQRGTSLTIQCQVDSQVTMMFWYRQQPGQSLTLIATANQGSEATYESGFVIDKFPISRPNLTFSTLTVSNMSPEDSSIYLCSVEDGAQYYGYTFGSGTRLTVV.

This chain connects TRBV28 to TRBJ2-3; 7 bases match TRBD2. The CDR3 covers 18 residues. With V trimmed by 2 bases and J by 1 base, 12 bases remained unmatched. Germline CDR1 reads MDHEN; CDR2 reads SYDVKM. The CDR3 DNA reads as TGTGCCAGCAGTTTACCCTACTCCACTAGCGTCCGCACAGATACGCAGTATTTT. Its translation: CASSLPYSTSVRTDTQYF.

About this clonotype itself: A read error may produce the germline difference seen at one junction end. This chain links TRBV30 with TRBJ2-4; a weak D match, TRBD1 (6 bases). Germline V lookup: CDR1 GTSNPN, CDR2 SVGIG (reference sequence). The CDR3 runs 14 residues. The CDR3 is CAWSGHPTKNILYF. CDR3 in DNA: TGTGCCTGGTCGGGACACCCAACCAAAAACATTCTGTACTTC. The full variable domain, completed using reference TRBV30 and TRBJ2-4, is SQTIHQWPATLVQPVGSPLSLECTVEGTSNPNLYWYRQAAGRGLQLLFYSVGIGQISSEVPQNLSASRPQDRQFILSSKKLLLSDSGFYLCAWSGHPTKNILYFGAGTRLSVL.

The rearrangement joins TRBV6-1 to TRBJ1-4, with D perhaps matching TRBD1 (5 bases). Trimming shortened V by 4 bases and J by 5 bases, and 11 bases separated the two germline ends. CDR1 is MNHNS and CDR2 is SASEGT in the germline V gene. The CDR3 spans 14 residues. The CDR3 DNA follows: TGTGCCAGCAGTGCCCGGGGCAGAAATGAAAAACTGTTTTTT. This sequence encodes CASSARGRNEKLFF.

This clonotype was counted a few times. The junction differs from germline at one of its ends, possibly a read error. The chain combines TRBV3-1 with TRBJ2-4, with TRBD1 matching 7 bases. The CDR3 consists of 14 residues. Germline values: CDR1 LGHDT, CDR2 YNNKEL (reference sequence). The CDR3 DNA follows: TGTGCCGGCAGCCAGGGGGTAGCCAAAAACATTCAGTACTTC. Its translation: CAGSQGVAKNIQYF.

This clonotype was counted a few times. At one end the junction does not follow the germline gene, possibly because of a read error. This rearrangement joins TRBV3-1 to TRBJ1-2; D remains unclear. CDR3 length equals 15 residues. Per the germline V gene, CDR1 is LGHDT and CDR2 is YNNKEL (reference sequence). The CDR3 here is CASRQGAQANYGYTF. DNA of the CDR3: TGTGCCAGCAGGCAAGGTGCCCAAGCTAACTATGGCTACACCTTC. The variable domain in full, with the rest retrieved from reference TRBV3-1 and TRBJ1-2, is DTAVSQTPKYLVTQMGNDKSIKCEQNLGHDTMYWYKQDSKKFLKIMFSYNNKELIINETVPNRFSPKSPDKAHLNLHINSLELGDSAVYFCASRQGAQANYGYTFGSGTRLTVV.

This clonotype has a count of ten or more. The chain joins TRBV5-1 to TRBJ2-7; no clear D. The CDR3 length is 14 residues. Germline-derived CDR1 and CDR2 are SGHRS and YFSETQ. The V end was cut by 5 bases, the J end by 5 bases, with 17 bases between. Here the CDR3 DNA reads TGCGCCAGCAGTTTCCGTGGCGCCTACGACGAGCAGTACTTC. Encoded protein: CASSFRGAYDEQYF.

Here the CDR3 reads CASSLNTGRGYTF. The CDR3 DNA is TGTGCCAGCAGCCTGAACACAGGGAGAGGCTACACCTTC. This chain links TRBV7-9 with TRBJ1-2, with D perhaps TRBD1 (6 bases). CDR1 is SEHNR and CDR2 is FQNEAQ in the germline V gene (reference sequence). CDR3 length: 13 amino acids. V was trimmed by 5 bases and J by 8 bases, leaving 15 bases between them.

The rearrangement links TRBV5-1 to TRBJ2-3; D may be TRBD1 (6 bases). CDR1 and CDR2 from the germline V gene are SGHRS and YFSETQ. The CDR3 is 16 residues long. The V end was cut by 3 bases, the J end by 6 bases, with 20 bases between. DNA of the CDR3: TGCGCCAGCAGCTCCGGAAGACAGGCTAACGGGGATACGCAGTATTTT. As protein: CASSSGRQANGDTQYF.

The rearrangement uses TRBV5-1 and TRBJ1-1, with D perhaps matching TRBD1 (5 bases). V was pared by 2 bases and J by 0 bases, with 14 bases between. In germline, CDR1 is SGHRS, CDR2 YFSETQ. The CDR3 length is 16 residues. The CDR3 here is CASSLLGGGMNTEAFF. The CDR3 nucleotides are TGCGCCAGCAGCTTATTGGGGGGAGGGATGAACACTGAAGCTTTCTTT.

In its sample, this clonotype was seen a few times. The chain couples TRBV20-1 to TRBJ2-1; the D is unclear. Germline V lookup: CDR1 DFQATT, CDR2 SNEGSKA (reference sequence). The CDR3 is made up of 16 amino acids. The ends were cut back, 5 bases at V and 10 bases at J, with 27 bases in the middle. This chain's CDR3 is CSASPTRAPSPYEQFF. The CDR3 DNA follows: TGCAGTGCTTCACCCACCCGGGCCCCCTCTCCTTACGAGCAGTTCTTC.

The rearrangement links TRBV7-2 to TRBJ2-5, with D unresolved. The CDR3 consists of 14 residues. Germline V lookup: CDR1 SGHTA, CDR2 FQGNSA. Trimming removed 1 base from V and 5 bases from J, with 11 bases in between. The CDR3 DNA reads as TGTGCCAGCAGCTTAGAATGGAAGTCCGAGACCCAGTACTTC. It translates to CASSLEWKSETQYF.